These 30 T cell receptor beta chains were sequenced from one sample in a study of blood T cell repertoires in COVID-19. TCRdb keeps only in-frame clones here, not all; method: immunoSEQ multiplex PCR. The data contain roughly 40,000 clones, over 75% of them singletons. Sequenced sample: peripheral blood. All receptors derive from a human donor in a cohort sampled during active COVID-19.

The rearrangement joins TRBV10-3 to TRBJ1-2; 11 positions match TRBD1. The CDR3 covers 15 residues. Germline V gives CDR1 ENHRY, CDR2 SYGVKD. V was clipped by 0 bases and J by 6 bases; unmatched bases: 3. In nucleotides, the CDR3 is TGTGCCATCAGTGAGTCTGGACAGGGGGCTGATGGCTACACCTTC. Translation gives CAISESGQGADGYTF.

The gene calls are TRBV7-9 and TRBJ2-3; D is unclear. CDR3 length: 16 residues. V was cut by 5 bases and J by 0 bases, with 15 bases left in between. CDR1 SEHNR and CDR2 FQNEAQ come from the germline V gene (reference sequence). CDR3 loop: CASSPSLLTSTDTQYF. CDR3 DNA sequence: TGTGCCAGCAGCCCGTCCCTCCTTACTAGCACAGATACGCAGTATTTT.

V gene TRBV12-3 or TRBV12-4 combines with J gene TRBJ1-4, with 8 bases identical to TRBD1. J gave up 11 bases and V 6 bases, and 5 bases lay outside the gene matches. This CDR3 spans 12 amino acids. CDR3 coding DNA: TGTGCCAGCAGCCCCCGGACAGGGAAACTGTTTTTT. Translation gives CASSPRTGKLFF.

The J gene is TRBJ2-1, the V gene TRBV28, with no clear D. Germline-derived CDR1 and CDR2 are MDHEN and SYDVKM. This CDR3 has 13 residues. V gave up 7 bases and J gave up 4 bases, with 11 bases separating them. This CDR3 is CASTLRPYNEQFF. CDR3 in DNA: TGTGCCAGCACCCTGAGGCCGTACAATGAGCAGTTCTTC.

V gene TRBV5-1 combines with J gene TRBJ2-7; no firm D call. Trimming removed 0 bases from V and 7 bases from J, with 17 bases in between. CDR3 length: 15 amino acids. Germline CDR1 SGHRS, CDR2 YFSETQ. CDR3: CASSLGRQNLEEQYF. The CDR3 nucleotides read TGCGCCAGCAGCTTGGGGCGGCAGAATTTAGAGGAGCAGTACTTC.

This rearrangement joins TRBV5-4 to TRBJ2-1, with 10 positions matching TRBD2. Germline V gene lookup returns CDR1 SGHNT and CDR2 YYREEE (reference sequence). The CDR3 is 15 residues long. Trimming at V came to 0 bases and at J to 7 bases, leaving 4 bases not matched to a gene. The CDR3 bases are TGTGCCAGCAGCTTGGATGCTAGCGGGAGTAATGAGCAGTTCTTC. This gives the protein CASSLDASGSNEQFF.

CDR3 residues: CASSVEQDWSGELFF. The CDR3 coding sequence is TGTGCCAGCAGCGTAGAACAGGATTGGAGCGGGGAGCTGTTTTTT. V is TRBV9 and J is TRBJ2-2; possibly TRBD1 for D (5 bases). The CDR3 totals 15 residues. With 0 bases removed from V and 7 bases from J, the gap between germline ends came to 13 bases. Germline V gene sequence: CDR1 SGDLS, CDR2 YYNGEE. Based on the CDR3 plus reference TRBV9 and TRBJ2-2, the full variable domain is DSGVTQTPKHLITATGQRVTLRCSPRSGDLSVYWYQQSLDQGLQFLIQYYNGEERAKGNILERFSAQQFPDLHSELNLSSLELGDSALYFCASSVEQDWSGELFFGEGSRLTVL.

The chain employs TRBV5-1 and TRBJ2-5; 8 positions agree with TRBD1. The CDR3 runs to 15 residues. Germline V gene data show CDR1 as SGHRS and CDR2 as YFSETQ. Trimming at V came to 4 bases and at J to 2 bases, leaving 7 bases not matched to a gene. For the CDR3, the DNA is TGCGCCAGCAGCACGCAGGGGGCCTCACAAGAGACCCAGTACTTC. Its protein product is CASSTQGASQETQYF.

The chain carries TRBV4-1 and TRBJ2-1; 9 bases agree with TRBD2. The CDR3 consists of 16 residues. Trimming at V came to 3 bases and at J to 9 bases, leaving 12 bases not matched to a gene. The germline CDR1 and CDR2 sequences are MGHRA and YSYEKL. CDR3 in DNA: TGCGCCAGCAGCCAGGGCGCGGGGCGGGAGGGGTCTGAGCAGTTCTTC. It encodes CASSQGAGREGSEQFF.

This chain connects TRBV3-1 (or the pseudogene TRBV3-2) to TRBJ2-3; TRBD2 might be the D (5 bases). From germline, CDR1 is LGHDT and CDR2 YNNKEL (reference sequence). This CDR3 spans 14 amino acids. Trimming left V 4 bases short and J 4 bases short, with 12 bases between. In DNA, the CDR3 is TGTGCCAGCAGCCCGAGGAGGACGCCAGATACGCAGTATTTT. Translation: CASSPRRTPDTQYF.

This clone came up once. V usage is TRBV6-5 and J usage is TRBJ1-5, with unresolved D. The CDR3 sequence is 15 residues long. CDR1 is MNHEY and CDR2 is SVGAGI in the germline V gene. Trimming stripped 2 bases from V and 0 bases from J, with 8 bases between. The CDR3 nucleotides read TGTGCCAGCAGTTACGCGCCATATAGCAATCAGCCCCAGCATTTT. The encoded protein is CASSYAPYSNQPQHF.

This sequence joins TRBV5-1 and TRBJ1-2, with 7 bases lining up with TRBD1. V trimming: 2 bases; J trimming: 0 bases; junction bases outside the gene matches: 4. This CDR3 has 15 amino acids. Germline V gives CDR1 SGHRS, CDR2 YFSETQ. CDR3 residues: CASSLDRAANYGYTF. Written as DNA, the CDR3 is TGCGCCAGCAGCTTAGACAGGGCCGCTAACTATGGCTACACCTTC.

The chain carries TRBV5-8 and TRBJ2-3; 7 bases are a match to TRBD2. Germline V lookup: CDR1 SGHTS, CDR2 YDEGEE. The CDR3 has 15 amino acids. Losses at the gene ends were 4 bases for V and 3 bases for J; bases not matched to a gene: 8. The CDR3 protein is CASSLVRERTDTQYF. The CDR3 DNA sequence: TGTGCCAGCAGCCTGGTGCGGGAGCGTACAGATACGCAGTATTTT.

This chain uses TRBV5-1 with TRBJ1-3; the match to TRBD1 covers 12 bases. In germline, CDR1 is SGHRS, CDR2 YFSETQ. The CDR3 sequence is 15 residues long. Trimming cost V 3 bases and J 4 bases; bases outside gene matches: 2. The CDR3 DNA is TGCGCCAGCAGCTGGGGGACAGGGGGCGGAAACACCATATATTTT. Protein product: CASSWGTGGGNTIYF. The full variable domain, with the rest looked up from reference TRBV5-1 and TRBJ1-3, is KAGVTQTPRYLIKTRGQQVTLSCSPISGHRSVSWYQQTPGQGLQFLFEYFSETQRNKGNFPGRFSGRQFSNSRSEMNVSTLELGDSALYLCASSWGTGGGNTIYFGEGSWLTVV.

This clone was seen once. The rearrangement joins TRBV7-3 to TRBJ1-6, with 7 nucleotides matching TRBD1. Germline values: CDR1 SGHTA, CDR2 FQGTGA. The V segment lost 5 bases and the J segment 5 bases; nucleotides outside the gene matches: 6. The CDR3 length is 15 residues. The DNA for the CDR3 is TGTGCCAGCAGCATGTCGGGACAGAATAATTCACCCCTCCACTTT. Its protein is CASSMSGQNNSPLHF. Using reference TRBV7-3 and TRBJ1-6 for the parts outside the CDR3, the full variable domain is GAGVSQTPSNKVTEKGKYVELRCDPISGHTALYWYRQSLGQGPEFLIYFQGTGAADDSGLPNDRFFAVRPEGSVSTLKIQRTERGDSAVYLCASSMSGQNNSPLHFGNGTRLTVT.

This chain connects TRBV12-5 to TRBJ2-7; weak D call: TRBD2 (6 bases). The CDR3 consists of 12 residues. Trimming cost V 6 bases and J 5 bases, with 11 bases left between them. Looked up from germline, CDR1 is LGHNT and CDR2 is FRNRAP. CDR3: CASGRGNHEQYF. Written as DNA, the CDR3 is TGTGCTAGTGGACGGGGGAACCACGAGCAGTACTTC. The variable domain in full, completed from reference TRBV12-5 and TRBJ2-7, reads DARVTQTPRHKVTEMGQEVTMRCQPILGHNTVFWYRQTMMQGLELLAYFRNRAPLDDSGMPKDRFSAEMPDATLATLKIQPSEPRDSAVYFCASGRGNHEQYFGPGTRLTVT.

CDR3 DNA sequence: TGTGCCAGCAGCTTAGGACAGGGACTCTATGGCTACACCTTC. Amino acids: CASSLGQGLYGYTF. The chain joins TRBV7-9 to TRBJ1-2; 7 bases map to TRBD1. The CDR3 sequence is 14 residues long. The ends lost 1 base at V and 4 bases at J; junction bases unmatched: 3. Germline values: CDR1 SEHNR, CDR2 FQNEAQ (reference sequence). Full variable domain (remainder filled in from reference TRBV7-9 and TRBJ1-2): DTGVSQNPRHKITKRGQNVTFRCDPISEHNRLYWYRQTLGQGPEFLTYFQNEAQLEKSRLLSDRFSAERPKGSFSTLEIQRTEQGDSAMYLCASSLGQGLYGYTFGSGTRLTVV.

The CDR3 region is CASSYSKSGVKETQYF. The CDR3 DNA reads as TGTGCCAGCAGTTACTCGAAATCGGGGGTCAAAGAGACCCAGTACTTC. The rearrangement links TRBV6-2 or TRBV6-3 to TRBJ2-5; D is perhaps TRBD2 (6 bases). This CDR3 has 16 residues. The V gene's germline CDR1 is MNHEY and CDR2 SVGEGT. Trimming took off 0 bases at V and 3 bases at J, with 14 bases between the two ends.

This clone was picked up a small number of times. For the CDR3, the DNA is TGTGCCAGCAGAAAAAACCCGGGCGGGAGGGAGGCCGGGGAGCTGTTTTTT. It translates to CASRKNPGGREAGELFF. This chain connects TRBV21-1 to TRBJ2-2; the tabulated D call, TRBD2, remains unverified against the DNA. TRBV21-1 is an annotated pseudogene. The CDR3 sequence is 17 residues long.

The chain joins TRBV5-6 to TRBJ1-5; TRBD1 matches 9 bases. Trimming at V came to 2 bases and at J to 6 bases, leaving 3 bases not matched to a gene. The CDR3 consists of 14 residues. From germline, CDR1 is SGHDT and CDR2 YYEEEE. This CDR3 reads CASSLQGASQPQHF. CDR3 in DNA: TGTGCCAGCAGCTTACAGGGGGCGAGTCAGCCCCAGCATTTT.

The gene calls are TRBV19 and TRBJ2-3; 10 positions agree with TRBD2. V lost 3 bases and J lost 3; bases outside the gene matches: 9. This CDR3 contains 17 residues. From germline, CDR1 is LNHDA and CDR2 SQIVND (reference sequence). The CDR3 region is CASSIGLADLGTDTQYF. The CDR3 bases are TGTGCCAGTAGTATCGGACTAGCGGACCTAGGAACAGATACGCAGTATTTT. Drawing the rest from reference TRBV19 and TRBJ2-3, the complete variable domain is DGGITQSPKYLFRKEGQNVTLSCEQNLNHDAMYWYRQDPGQGLRLIYYSQIVNDFQKGDIAEGYSVSREKKESFPLTVTSAQKNPTAFYLCASSIGLADLGTDTQYFGPGTRLTVL.

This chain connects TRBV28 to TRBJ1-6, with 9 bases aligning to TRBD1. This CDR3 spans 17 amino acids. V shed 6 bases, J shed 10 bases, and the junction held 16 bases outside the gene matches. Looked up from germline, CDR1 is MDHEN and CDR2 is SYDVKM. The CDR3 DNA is TGTGCCAGCAGAGCCAGCCGGGACAGGGTGGGTTACTCACCCCTCCACTTT. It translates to CASRASRDRVGYSPLHF. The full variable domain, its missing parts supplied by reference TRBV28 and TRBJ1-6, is DVKVTQSSRYLVKRTGEKVFLECVQDMDHENMFWYRQDPGLGLRLIYFSYDVKMKEKGDIPEGYSVSREKKERFSLILESASTNQTSMYLCASRASRDRVGYSPLHFGNGTRLTVT.

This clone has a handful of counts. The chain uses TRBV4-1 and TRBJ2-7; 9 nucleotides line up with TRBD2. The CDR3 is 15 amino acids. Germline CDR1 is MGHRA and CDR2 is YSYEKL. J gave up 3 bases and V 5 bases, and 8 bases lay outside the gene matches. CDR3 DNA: TGCGCCAGCAGCTTGGGGCGCGGGAGGGGCTACGAGCAGTACTTC. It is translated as CASSLGRGRGYEQYF.

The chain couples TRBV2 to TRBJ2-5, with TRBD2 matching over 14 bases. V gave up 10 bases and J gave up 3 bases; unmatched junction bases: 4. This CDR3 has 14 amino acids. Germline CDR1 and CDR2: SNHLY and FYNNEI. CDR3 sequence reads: CATLGLAGEETQYF. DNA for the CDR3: TGTGCCACCCTGGGACTAGCGGGAGAAGAGACCCAGTACTTC.

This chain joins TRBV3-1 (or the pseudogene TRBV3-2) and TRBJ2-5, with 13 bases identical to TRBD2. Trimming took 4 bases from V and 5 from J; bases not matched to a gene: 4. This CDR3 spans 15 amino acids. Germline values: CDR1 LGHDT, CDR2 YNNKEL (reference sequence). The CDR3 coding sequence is TGTGCCAGCAGCCTCCTACTAGCGGGAGGGGAGACCCAGTACTTC. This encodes CASSLLLAGGETQYF.

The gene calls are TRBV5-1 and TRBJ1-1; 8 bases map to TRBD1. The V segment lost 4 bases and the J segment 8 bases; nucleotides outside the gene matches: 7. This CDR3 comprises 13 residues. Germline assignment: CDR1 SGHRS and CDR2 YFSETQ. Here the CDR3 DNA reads TGCGCCAGCAGCACAGGGGGGACGCCGGAAGCTTTCTTT. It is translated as CASSTGGTPEAFF.

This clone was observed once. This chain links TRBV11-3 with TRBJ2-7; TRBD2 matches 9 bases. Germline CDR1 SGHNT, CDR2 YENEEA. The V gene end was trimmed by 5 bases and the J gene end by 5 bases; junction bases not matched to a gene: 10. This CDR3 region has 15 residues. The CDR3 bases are TGTGCCAGCAGCGGCGGGTCCCTAGCGGGACACGAGCAGTACTTC. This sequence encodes CASSGGSLAGHEQYF. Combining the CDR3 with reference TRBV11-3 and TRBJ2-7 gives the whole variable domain EAGVVQSPRYKIIEKKQPVAFWCNPISGHNTLYWYLQNLGQGPELLIRYENEEAVDDSQLPKDRFSAERLKGVDSTLKIQPAELGDSAVYLCASSGGSLAGHEQYFGPGTRLTVT.

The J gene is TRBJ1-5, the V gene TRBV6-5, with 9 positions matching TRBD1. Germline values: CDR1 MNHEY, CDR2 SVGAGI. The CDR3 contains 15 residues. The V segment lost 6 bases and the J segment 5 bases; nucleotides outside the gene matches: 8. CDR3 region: CASRAYGTGYQPQHF. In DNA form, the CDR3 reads TGTGCCAGCAGGGCATACGGGACAGGGTATCAGCCCCAGCATTTT.

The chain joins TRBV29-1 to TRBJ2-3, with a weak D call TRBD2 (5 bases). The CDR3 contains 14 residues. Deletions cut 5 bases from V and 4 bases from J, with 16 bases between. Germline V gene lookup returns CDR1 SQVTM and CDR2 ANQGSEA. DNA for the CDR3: TGCAGCGTTCCGGACTCCGGTGGCTCAGATACGCAGTATTTT. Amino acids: CSVPDSGGSDTQYF.

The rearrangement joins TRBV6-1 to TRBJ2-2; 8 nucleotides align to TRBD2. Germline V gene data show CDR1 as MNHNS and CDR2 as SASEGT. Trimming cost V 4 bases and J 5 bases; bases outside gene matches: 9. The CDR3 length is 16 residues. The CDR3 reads CASSASGTRGTGELFF. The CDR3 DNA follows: TGTGCCAGCAGTGCTTCCGGGACTAGGGGAACCGGGGAGCTGTTTTTT.